This T cell receptor (beta chain) was captured in a study of ipilimumab plus nivolumab after autologous stem cell transplantation. Study context: Typical patient got 5 or 6 ipilimumab doses and fewer than 10 nivolumab doses (median).

Starting 14 to 28 days after autologous transplant, ipilimumab 1 mg/kg was given. Patients got 3 mg/kg IV nivolumab weeks 1, 4, 7, 10, then biweekly through week 26. CDR1 SGDLS and CDR2 YYNGEE come from the germline V gene. The CDR3 length is 15 residues. Trimming stripped 0 bases from V and 2 bases from J, with 10 bases between. This table comes from immunoSEQ multiplex PCR, and its TCRdb copy is limited to in-frame clones, with some not included. This table holds just over 40,000 clones, almost 95% found once. Sequenced material: PBMCs, taken in a trial of ipilimumab plus nivolumab as post-transplant consolidation. The receptor was isolated from a male donor with multiple myeloma. The chain links TRBV9 to TRBJ2-3; D not resolved. CDR3 nucleotide sequence: TGTGCCAGCAGCGTAGGTGGCAGATCCACAGATACGCAGTATTTT. It is translated as CASSVGGRSTDTQYF. The complete variable domain, with remaining parts taken from reference TRBV9 and TRBJ2-3, reads DSGVTQTPKHLITATGQRVTLRCSPRSGDLSVYWYQQSLDQGLQFLIQYYNGEERAKGNILERFSAQQFPDLHSELNLSSLELGDSALYFCASSVGGRSTDTQYFGPGTRLTVL.